These 7 T cell receptor beta chains came from one sample sequenced in a study of Ad26.COV2.S vaccination and SARS-CoV-2 variants. TCRdb keeps only in-frame clones here, not all; method: immunoSEQ multiplex PCR. The repertoire holds some 340,000 clones, with around 85% as singletons. Treatment here: some 20 received Ad26.COV2.S at low or high dose, single or two shots; about 5 received placebo; per-sample allocation not given. It was on day 63 after the first vaccine or placebo injection that samples were taken. Sample: peripheral blood, taken in a trial of Ad26.COV2.S vaccine versus placebo. These receptor sequences come from a person between 18 and 60 years old who received the Ad26.COV2.S COVID-19 vaccine or a placebo.

The chain has TRBV19 and TRBJ2-7, with 7 positions matching TRBD1. The V segment lost 4 bases and the J segment 0 bases; nucleotides outside the gene matches: 12. Germline loops: CDR1 LNHDA, CDR2 SQIVND (reference sequence). The CDR3 loop spans 17 amino acids. The DNA for the CDR3 is TGTGCCAGTAGTACTGGGCCAGGGGGTCTTAGCTCCTACGAGCAGTACTTC. This sequence encodes CASSTGPGGLSSYEQYF.

This clone was found once. The chain recombines TRBV30 with TRBJ1-1; unclear D gene. The CDR3 runs to 15 residues. V was pared by 1 base and J by 2 bases, with 14 bases between. CDR1 GTSNPN and CDR2 SVGIG come from the germline V gene (reference sequence). CDR3 nucleotide sequence: TGTGCCTGGAGTGGCGCCCGACATTCCAACACTGAAGCTTTCTTT. As protein: CAWSGARHSNTEAFF.

In this sample, this clone turned up a few times. The chain has TRBV9 and TRBJ2-5; D is undetermined. CDR3 size: 14 residues. The V end was cut by 2 bases, the J end by 3 bases, with 11 bases between. Germline V gene data show CDR1 as SGDLS and CDR2 as YYNGEE. The CDR3 loop reads CASSVRGSEETQYF. In nucleotides, the CDR3 is TGTGCCAGCAGCGTCAGAGGATCCGAAGAGACCCAGTACTTC.

This clone is a singleton in its sample. The V call is TRBV5-5, the J call TRBJ1-6; D is undetermined. From germline, CDR1 is SGHKS and CDR2 YYEKEE (reference sequence). The CDR3 is made up of 15 amino acids. The ends were cut back, 8 bases at V and 0 bases at J, with 12 bases in the middle. CDR3 sequence: CASTTLSSYNSPLHF. CDR3 in DNA: TGTGCCAGTACCACATTAAGCTCCTATAATTCACCCCTCCACTTT.

The chain carries TRBV12-5 and TRBJ2-1, with 11 bases identical to TRBD1. Germline lookup yields CDR1 LGHNT and CDR2 FRNRAP. Germline trimming cut 7 bases from V and 5 bases from J; bases unmatched to any gene: 7. The CDR3 loop spans 15 amino acids. CDR3 nucleotides: TGTGCTAGTGTCTCCGGGACAGGGGGAAACAATGAGCAGTTCTTC. This translates into CASVSGTGGNNEQFF.

The chain uses TRBV5-1 and TRBJ2-1; possible D gene TRBD1, 5 bases. Trimming stripped 0 bases from V and 6 bases from J, with 13 bases between. Per germline, CDR1 SGHRS and CDR2 YFSETQ. CDR3 length: 15 amino acids. The CDR3 nucleotides read TGCGCCAGCAGCTTGGAAGGGGCTTTAGCCAATGAGCAGTTCTTC. It yields the protein CASSLEGALANEQFF.

The sample holds a few counts of this clone. V is TRBV28 and J is TRBJ1-2, with D possibly matching TRBD1 (5 bases). The CDR3 length is 13 residues. Trimming pared 6 bases from V and 8 bases from J, leaving 16 bases between. Looked up from germline, CDR1 is MDHEN and CDR2 is SYDVKM. This chain's CDR3 is CASSPSGVGGYTF. The CDR3 DNA reads as TGTGCCAGCAGCCCCTCGGGGGTGGGGGGCTACACCTTC.